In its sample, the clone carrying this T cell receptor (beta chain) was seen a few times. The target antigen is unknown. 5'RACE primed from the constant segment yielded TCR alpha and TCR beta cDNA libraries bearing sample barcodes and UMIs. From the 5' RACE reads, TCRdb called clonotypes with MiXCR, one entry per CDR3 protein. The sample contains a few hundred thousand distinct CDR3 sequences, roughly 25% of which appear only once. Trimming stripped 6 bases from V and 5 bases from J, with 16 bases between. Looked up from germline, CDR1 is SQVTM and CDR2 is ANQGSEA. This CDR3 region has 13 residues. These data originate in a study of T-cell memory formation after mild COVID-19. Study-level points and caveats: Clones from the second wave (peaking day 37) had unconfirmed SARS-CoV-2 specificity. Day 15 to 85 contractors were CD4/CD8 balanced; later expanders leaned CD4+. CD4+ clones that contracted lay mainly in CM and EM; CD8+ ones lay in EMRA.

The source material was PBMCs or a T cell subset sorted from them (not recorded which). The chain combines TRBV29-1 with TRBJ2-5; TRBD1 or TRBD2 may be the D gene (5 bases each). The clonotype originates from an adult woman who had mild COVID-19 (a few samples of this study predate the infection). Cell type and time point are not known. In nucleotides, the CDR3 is TGCAGCGTAGCCGGGACGCAGGGTGAGACCCAGTACTTC. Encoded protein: CSVAGTQGETQYF.